These T cell receptor beta chains were read from a single sample in a study of blood T cells in healthy people across ages. Via MiXCR, TCRdb re-called the 5' RACE reads, giving one row per CDR3 protein. The sample has more than 650,000 distinct CDR3 sequences, about 48% seen once. The sample consisted of blood. The receptors were gathered from an older man in good health. Each CDR3 is given with its conserved first and last residue. The D gene is left open where the match is weak.

-	TRBV7-2	CVSDQPTRGRSQETQYF
TRBD1	TRBV19	CASNWDRGSGANVLTF
TRBD2	TRBV9	CASSPLAGGNTGELFF
TRBD2	TRBV5-1	CASSHDTSGRSSGANVLTF
TRBD1	TRBV2	CASSDRQGAQDGYTF
-	TRBV5-1	CASSHGLEASGANVLTF
-	TRBV29-1	CSARNYNEQFF
TRBD1	TRBV20-1	CSARDPDKGQGAYGYTF
-	TRBV7-2	CASRTFREGEQYF
TRBD2	TRBV11-2	CASSSRRELLETQYF
-	TRBV12-3/TRBV12-4	CASSLAYSYEQYF
-	TRBV7-2	CASSWTHAEAFF
-	TRBV7-3	CASSLGRQYGYTF
-	TRBV7-9	CASSLVWGSRGTNEQFF
-	TRBV29-1	CSVDLREKKDYGYTF
-	TRBV21-1	CARGGDGEQYF
-	TRBV7-2	CASSPAGGGIGYAYF
-	TRBV24-1	CATSDPKQPQHF
-	TRBV21-1	CASGKMVRWAGGLYEQYF
-	TRBV9	CASSGIGGTQYF
TRBD1	TRBV5-1	CASSSPQGDRETQYF
TRBD2	TRBV7-2	CASSEGTSGRYEQYF
TRBD2	TRBV20-1	CSARKGTSVQSYEQYF
-	TRBV6-1	CAITGQYSNQPQHF
TRBD2	TRBV20-1	CSVANPGLAGYEQYF
-	TRBV7-9	CASSSSFRWYEQYF
-	TRBV5-5	CASSLRIGTQETQYF
-	TRBV11-2	CASSFCGANSPLHF
-	TRBV2	CASSETADRYAYF
TRBD1	TRBV24-1	CATSGPPGTGGEVPGWYGYTF
-	TRBV9	CASSGNAWGYTF
-	TRBV6-2/TRBV6-3	CAGSSGQIHGYTF
-	TRBV7-8	CASSPGDTSYNEQFF
-	TRBV7-2	CASRLGAENTGELFF
TRBD1	TRBV20-1	CSARRWTGGSGANVLTF
TRBD1	TRBV27	CASSLVDRAGGYTF
-	TRBV20-1	CSASIPMRTYNEQFF
-	TRBV4-1	CASSRPGQSYGYTF
-	TRBV29-1	CSVGGQGGDSIQYF
-	TRBV2	CASSTAGVPYEQYF
-	TRBV5-1	CASSLLGVREQYF
-	TRBV27	CASTNPSGGIGYNEQFF
-	TRBV20-1	CSARDRGGSNEQFF
-	TRBV7-9	CASSQEGRPYPNYGYTF
-	TRBV28	CASRVSTDTQYF
-	TRBV10-3	CAISESPGAQYF
-	TRBV27	CATQGLAGGYTF
TRBD2	TRBV29-1	CSAVGIWGGEQYF